These 14 T cell receptor beta chains came from one sample sequenced in a study of blood T cell repertoires in COVID-19. TCRdb's table, derived via immunoSEQ multiplex PCR, lists solely in-frame clones and lacks some. This sample has around 150,000 clones; 80% to 90% occur once, and the top ten carry roughly 3.4%. The sample consisted of peripheral blood. The receptors shown here come from a man between 65 and 85 years old with acute or convalescent COVID-19.

This clone was counted a few times. The chain joins TRBV6-1 to TRBJ2-3; D is undetermined. From germline, CDR1 is MNHNS and CDR2 SASEGT. Trimming took 3 bases from V and 3 from J, leaving 13 bases between them. The CDR3 has 15 amino acids. The DNA of the CDR3 is TGTGCCAGCAGTGATCGCAGAGGCCTGACAGATACGCAGTATTTT. This codes for CASSDRRGLTDTQYF.

V gene TRBV5-1 combines with J gene TRBJ2-1; 9 bases are shared with TRBD2. This CDR3 is built from 16 residues. V lost 0 bases to trimming and J lost 2 bases; unmatched junction nucleotides: 3. CDR1 and CDR2 from the germline V gene are SGHRS and YFSETQ. CDR3 in DNA: TGCGCCAGCAGCTTGGGGCTAGCGGGAACCTACAATGAGCAGTTCTTC. This encodes CASSLGLAGTYNEQFF.

The rearrangement uses TRBV4-1 and TRBJ2-7, with TRBD1 identical over 11 bases. This CDR3 is 18 amino acids long. Germline CDR1 and CDR2: MGHRA and YSYEKL. Unmatched junction bases numbered 10, after V lost 2 bases and J lost 1 base. The CDR3 protein is CASSQTGQGGGVSYEQYF. The CDR3 nucleotides read TGCGCCAGCAGCCAAACGGGACAGGGGGGAGGGGTATCCTACGAGCAGTACTTC.

The chain links TRBV7-2 to TRBJ2-1, with D possibly TRBD1 on 6 matching bases. This CDR3 has 15 residues. The V end was cut by 4 bases, the J end by 0 bases, with 10 bases between. The germline V gene encodes CDR1 SGHTA and CDR2 FQGNSA. The CDR3 nucleotides are TGTGCCAGCAGCTCGGGACATAGCTCCTACAATGAGCAGTTCTTC. Protein: CASSSGHSSYNEQFF.

The V gene is TRBV7-6, the J gene TRBJ2-1; 11 bases are a match to TRBD2. The CDR3 sequence is 18 residues long. After removal of 4 bases from V and 0 bases from J, the junction contained 8 bases not matched to a gene. The germline CDR1 and CDR2 sequences are SGHVS and FNYEAQ. The CDR3 nucleotides read TGTGCCAGCAGCTGGGCCGGGCTAGCGGGAGGCTCCTACAATGAGCAGTTCTTC. Protein sequence: CASSWAGLAGGSYNEQFF.

The chain carries TRBV27 and TRBJ2-7, with 8 nucleotides matching TRBD1. Unmatched junction bases numbered 4, after V lost 3 bases and J lost 6 bases. Per germline, CDR1 MNHEY and CDR2 SMNVEV (reference sequence). CDR3 length: 13 amino acids. The chain's CDR3 is CASSFNGQGEQYF. The CDR3 nucleotides are TGTGCCAGCAGTTTTAACGGACAGGGCGAGCAGTACTTC.

The chain is built from TRBV5-1 and TRBJ2-1; 10 bases agree with TRBD2. V shed 1 base and J 5 bases; nucleotides not matched to a gene: 3. This CDR3 has 15 amino acids. CDR1 and CDR2 from the germline V gene are SGHRS and YFSETQ. The CDR3 DNA reads as TGCGCCAGCAGCTTGATGCTAGCGGGAGACAATGAGCAGTTCTTC. The encoded protein is CASSLMLAGDNEQFF.

V is TRBV7-9 and J is TRBJ2-7; D not certain. The germline V gene has CDR1 SEHNR and CDR2 FQNEAQ (reference sequence). The ends were cut back, 1 base at V and 5 bases at J, with 9 bases in the middle. This CDR3 has 13 amino acids. CDR3 loop: CASSLGHLDEQYF. The CDR3 coding sequence is TGTGCCAGCAGCTTAGGACACCTCGACGAGCAGTACTTC.

This chain links TRBV27 with TRBJ2-7; 8 nucleotides agree with TRBD1. CDR1 is MNHEY, CDR2 SMNVEV, per germline (reference sequence). J lost 4 bases, V lost 5 bases, and 7 bases had no gene match. This CDR3 contains 14 residues. CDR3 coding DNA: TGTGCCAGCAGTCCTTCCGGACAGGGTTACGAGCAGTACTTC. It translates to CASSPSGQGYEQYF.

This chain joins TRBV4-3 and TRBJ1-1, with 8 positions matching TRBD1. This CDR3 comprises 18 residues. V dropped 1 base and J dropped 0; count of bases not matched to a gene: 10. In germline, CDR1 is LGHNA, CDR2 YSLEER. The CDR3 loop is CASSQVRSTGGLNTEAFF. CDR3 DNA sequence: TGCGCCAGCAGCCAAGTAAGGTCCACAGGGGGATTGAACACTGAAGCTTTCTTT.

CDR3 amino acids: CASSPRQNQETQYF. The CDR3 DNA is TGTGCCAGCAGCCCCCGACAGAACCAAGAGACCCAGTACTTC. The chain recombines TRBV4-2 with TRBJ2-5, with D possibly TRBD1 on 5 matching bases. The V gene lost 4 bases and the J gene lost 0 bases, with 9 bases spanning the gap. Germline lookup yields CDR1 LGHNA and CDR2 YNFKEQ. The CDR3 totals 14 residues.

This clone was counted once. The V gene is TRBV5-1, the J gene TRBJ2-3; D gene uncertain. CDR3 length: 14 residues. Germline assignment: CDR1 SGHRS and CDR2 YFSETQ. Trimming took off 1 base at V and 2 bases at J, with 8 bases between the two ends. CDR3 nucleotide sequence: TGCGCCAGCAGCTTGACCAGGATCACAGATACGCAGTATTTT. It encodes CASSLTRITDTQYF.

The V gene is TRBV15, the J gene TRBJ2-5; 9 positions match TRBD1. CDR1 LNHNV and CDR2 YYDKDF come from the germline V gene (reference sequence). With V trimmed by 0 bases and J by 4 bases, 3 bases remained unmatched. The CDR3 has 15 amino acids. The CDR3 nucleotides read TGTGCCACCAGCAGAGATACGGGACAGGGAGAGACCCAGTACTTC. Its protein product is CATSRDTGQGETQYF.

This rearrangement joins TRBV4-3 to TRBJ2-7; TRBD2 matches at 7 bases. CDR1 and CDR2 from the germline V gene are LGHNA and YSLEER. This CDR3 has 15 amino acids. The J segment lost 0 bases and the V segment lost 3 bases, leaving 5 bases of the junction unmatched. DNA of the CDR3: TGCGCCAGCAGCCAGCTATCGGGAGGCTCCTACGAGCAGTACTTC. Its translation is CASSQLSGGSYEQYF.